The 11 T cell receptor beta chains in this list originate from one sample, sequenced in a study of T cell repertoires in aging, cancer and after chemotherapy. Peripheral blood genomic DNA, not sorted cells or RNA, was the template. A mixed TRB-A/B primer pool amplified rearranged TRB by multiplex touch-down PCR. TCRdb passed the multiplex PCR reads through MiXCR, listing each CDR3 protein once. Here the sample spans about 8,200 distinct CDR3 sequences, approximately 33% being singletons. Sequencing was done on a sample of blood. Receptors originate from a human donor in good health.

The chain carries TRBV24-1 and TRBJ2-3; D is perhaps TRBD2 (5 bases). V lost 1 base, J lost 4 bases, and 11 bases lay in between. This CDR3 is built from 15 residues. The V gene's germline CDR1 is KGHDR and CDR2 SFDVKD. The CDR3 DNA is TGTGCCACCAGTGATTTCGGTGCGGGCCCAGATACGCAGTATTTT. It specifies CATSDFGAGPDTQYF.

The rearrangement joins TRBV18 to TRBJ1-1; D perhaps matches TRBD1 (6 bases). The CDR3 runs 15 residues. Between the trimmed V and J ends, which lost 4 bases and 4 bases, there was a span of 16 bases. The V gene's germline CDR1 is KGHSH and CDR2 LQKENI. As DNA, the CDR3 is TGTGCCAGCTCACGAACCGGGGGGCGCGGCACTGAAGCTTTCTTT. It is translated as CASSRTGGRGTEAFF. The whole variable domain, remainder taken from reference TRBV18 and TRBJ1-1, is NAGVMQNPRHLVRRRGQEARLRCSPMKGHSHVYWYRQLPEEGLKFMVYLQKENIIDESGMPKERFSAEFPKEGPSILRIQQVVRGDSAAYFCASSRTGGRGTEAFFGQGTRLTVV.

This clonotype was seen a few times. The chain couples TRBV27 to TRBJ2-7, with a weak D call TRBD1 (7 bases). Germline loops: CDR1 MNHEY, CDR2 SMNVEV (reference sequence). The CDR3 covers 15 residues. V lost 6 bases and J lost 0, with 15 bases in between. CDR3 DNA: TGTGCCAGCAGGCGGAGGGGGCTCTACTCCTACGAGCAGTACTTC. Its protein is CASRRRGLYSYEQYF.

CDR3 DNA: TGCGCCAGCAGCTTGGGAGTCGAGATGGCTAACTATGGCTACACCTTC. Translated: CASSLGVEMANYGYTF. The chain carries TRBV5-1 and TRBJ1-2; D is uncertain. Trimming took 0 bases from V and 0 from J, leaving 12 bases between them. From germline, CDR1 is SGHRS and CDR2 YFSETQ. This CDR3 region has 16 residues.

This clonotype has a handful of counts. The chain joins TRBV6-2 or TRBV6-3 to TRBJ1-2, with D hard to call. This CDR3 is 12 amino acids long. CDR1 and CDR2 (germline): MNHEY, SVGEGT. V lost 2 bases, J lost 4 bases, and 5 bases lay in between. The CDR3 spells CASSYSFYGYTF. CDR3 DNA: TGTGCCAGCAGTTACAGCTTCTATGGCTACACCTTC.

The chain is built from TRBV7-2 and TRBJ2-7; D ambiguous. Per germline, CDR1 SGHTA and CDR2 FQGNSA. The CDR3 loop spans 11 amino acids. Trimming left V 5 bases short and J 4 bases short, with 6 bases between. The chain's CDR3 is CASSPKYEQYF. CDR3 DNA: TGTGCCAGCAGCCCGAAATACGAGCAGTACTTC.

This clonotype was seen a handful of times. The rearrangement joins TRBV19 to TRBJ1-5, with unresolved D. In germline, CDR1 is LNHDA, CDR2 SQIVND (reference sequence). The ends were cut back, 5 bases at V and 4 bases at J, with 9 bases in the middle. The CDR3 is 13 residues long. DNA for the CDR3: TGTGCCAGTAGTCCGGAGAGAAATCAGCCCCAGCATTTT. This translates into CASSPERNQPQHF.

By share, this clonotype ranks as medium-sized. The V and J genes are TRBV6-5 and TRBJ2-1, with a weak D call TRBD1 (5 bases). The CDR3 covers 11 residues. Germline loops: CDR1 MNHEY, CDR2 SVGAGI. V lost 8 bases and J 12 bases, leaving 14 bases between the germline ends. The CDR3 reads CASGLQGGQFF. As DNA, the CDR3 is TGTGCCAGCGGGCTCCAGGGCGGGCAGTTCTTC.

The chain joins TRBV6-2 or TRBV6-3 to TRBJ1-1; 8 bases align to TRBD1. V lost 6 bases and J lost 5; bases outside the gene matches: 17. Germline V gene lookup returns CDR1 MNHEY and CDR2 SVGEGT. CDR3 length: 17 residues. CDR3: CASREDWDRSLETEAFF. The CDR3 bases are TGTGCCAGCAGGGAAGATTGGGACAGGAGTCTTGAGACTGAAGCTTTCTTT.

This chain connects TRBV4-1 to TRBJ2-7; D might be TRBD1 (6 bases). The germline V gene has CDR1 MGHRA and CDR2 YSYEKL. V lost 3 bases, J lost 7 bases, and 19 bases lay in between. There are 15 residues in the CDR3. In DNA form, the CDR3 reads TGCGCCAGCAGCCAGGATAGAGGGACATCTCGAGAGCAGTACTTC. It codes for CASSQDRGTSREQYF.

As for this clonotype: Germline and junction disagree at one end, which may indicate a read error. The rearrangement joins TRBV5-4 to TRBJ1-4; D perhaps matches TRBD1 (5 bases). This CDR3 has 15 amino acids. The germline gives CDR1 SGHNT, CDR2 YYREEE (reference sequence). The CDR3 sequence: CASSLNGRQNEKLFF. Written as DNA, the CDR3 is TGCGCCAGCAGCTTGAACGGCAGACAGAATGAAAAACTGTTTTTT.